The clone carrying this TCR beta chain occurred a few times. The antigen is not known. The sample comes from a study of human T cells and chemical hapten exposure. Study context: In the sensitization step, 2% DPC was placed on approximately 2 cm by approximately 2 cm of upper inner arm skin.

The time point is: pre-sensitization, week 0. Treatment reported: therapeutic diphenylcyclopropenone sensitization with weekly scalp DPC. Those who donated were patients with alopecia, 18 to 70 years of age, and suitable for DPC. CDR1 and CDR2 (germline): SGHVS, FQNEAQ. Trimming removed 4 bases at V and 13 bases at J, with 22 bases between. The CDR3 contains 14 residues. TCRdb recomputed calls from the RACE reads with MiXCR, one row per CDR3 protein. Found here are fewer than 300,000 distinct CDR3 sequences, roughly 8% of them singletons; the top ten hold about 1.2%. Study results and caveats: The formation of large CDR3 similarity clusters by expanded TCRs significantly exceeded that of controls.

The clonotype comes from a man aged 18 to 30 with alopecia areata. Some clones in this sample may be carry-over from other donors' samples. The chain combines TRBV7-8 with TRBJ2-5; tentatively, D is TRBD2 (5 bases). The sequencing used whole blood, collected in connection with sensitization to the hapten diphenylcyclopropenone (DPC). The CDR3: CASSSDWAHGWRYF. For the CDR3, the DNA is TGTGCCAGCAGCTCGGACTGGGCCCATGGGTGGCGGTACTTC.